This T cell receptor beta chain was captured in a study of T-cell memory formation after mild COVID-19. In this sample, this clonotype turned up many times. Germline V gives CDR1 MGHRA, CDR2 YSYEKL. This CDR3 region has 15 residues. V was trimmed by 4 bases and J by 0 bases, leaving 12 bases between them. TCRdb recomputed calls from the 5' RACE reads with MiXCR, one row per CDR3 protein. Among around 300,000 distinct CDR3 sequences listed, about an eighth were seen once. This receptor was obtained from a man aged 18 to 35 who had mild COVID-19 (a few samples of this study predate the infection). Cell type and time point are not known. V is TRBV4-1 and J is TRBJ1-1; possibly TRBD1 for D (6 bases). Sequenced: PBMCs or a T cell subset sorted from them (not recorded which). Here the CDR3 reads CASSLGASLNTEAFF. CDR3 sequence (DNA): TGCGCCAGCAGCCTGGGGGCCTCATTGAACACTGAAGCTTTCTTT.